This TCR beta chain was sequenced in a study of T cell responses to AZD1222 COVID-19 vaccine. This CDR3 has 12 residues. Deletions cut 2 bases from V and 10 bases from J, with 9 bases between. Data came from immunoSEQ multiplex PCR; TCRdb stores just in-frame clones and leaves some out. The data show 70,000 to 90,000 clones, roughly 83% seen once. This clone was seen only a few times. The chain recombines TRBV12-3 or TRBV12-4 with TRBJ1-5; D not certain. This sequence originates from an adult in good health. The specimen comprised peripheral blood, sampled on day 0 of AZD1222 vaccination. Here the CDR3 DNA reads TGTGCCAGCAGTTTACCTTTGGGACCCCAGCATTTT. Protein sequence: CASSLPLGPQHF.